Below, 20 T cell receptor beta chains from the same sample are listed, as sequenced in a study of blood T cell repertoires in COVID-19 (dated by TCRdb to about 2020). The library was generated by the immunoSEQ multiplex PCR assay. TCRdb carries this immuneACCESS record with in-frame sequences only. Its versions omit some clonotypes, under half of them owing to an unresolved V gene in the studies checked, with the rest unexplained. The sample contains 400,000 to 550,000 clones, nearly 90% of them found a single time. The ten largest clones represent roughly 2% of the sample. Sequenced: PBMCs or T cells enriched from blood (not recorded which). The origin of the receptors is a young woman with acute COVID-19.

The chain uses TRBV5-6 and TRBJ2-3; TRBD2 is a possible D gene (6 bases). There are 15 residues in the CDR3. Looked up from germline, CDR1 is SGHDT and CDR2 is YYEEEE. V was pared by 6 bases and J by 2 bases, with 16 bases between. The CDR3 is CASTPEGLATDTQYF. The CDR3 coding sequence is TGTGCCAGCACCCCGGAGGGGTTGGCCACAGATACGCAGTATTTT. The variable domain in full, with the rest retrieved from reference TRBV5-6 and TRBJ2-3, is DAGVTQSPTHLIKTRGQQVTLRCSPKSGHDTVSWYQQALGQGPQFIFQYYEEEERQRGNFPDRFSGHQFPNYSSELNVNALLLGDSALYLCASTPEGLATDTQYFGPGTRLTVL.

The rearrangement joins TRBV7-2 to TRBJ2-3; no reliable D call. The ends were cut back, 8 bases at V and 0 bases at J, with 12 bases in the middle. The CDR3 covers 14 residues. The germline V gene encodes CDR1 SGHTA and CDR2 FQGNSA. The CDR3 sequence is CASRFAVSTDTQYF. In nucleotides, the CDR3 is TGTGCCAGCCGGTTTGCGGTTAGCACAGATACGCAGTATTTT.

The V gene is TRBV11-2, the J gene TRBJ1-2; D unclear. V lost 5 bases to trimming and J lost 4 bases, with 20 bases between them. The CDR3 is 16 amino acids. Germline CDR1 SGHAT, CDR2 FQNNGV. The CDR3 region is CASSLLAPGGLYGYTF. As DNA, the CDR3 is TGTGCCAGCAGCCTACTCGCCCCCGGAGGACTCTATGGCTACACCTTC.

The CDR3 region is CASSVYNRVGAEAFF. In DNA, the CDR3 is TGTGCCAGCAGTGTATATAACAGGGTAGGCGCTGAAGCTTTCTTT. The chain couples TRBV2 to TRBJ1-1, with a tentative D call TRBD1 (6 bases). This CDR3 has 15 amino acids. Trimming took off 4 bases at V and 6 bases at J, with 18 bases between the two ends. Germline CDR1 reads SNHLY; CDR2 reads FYNNEI.

This rearrangement joins TRBV19 to TRBJ1-2, with D hard to call. The CDR3 runs to 14 residues. V was shortened by 5 bases and J by 2 bases, with 12 bases between the two germline ends. CDR1 LNHDA and CDR2 SQIVND come from the germline V gene (reference sequence). CDR3 sequence: CASSQAGGNYGYTF. In DNA, the CDR3 is TGTGCCAGTAGTCAGGCGGGAGGGAACTATGGCTACACCTTC.

The CDR3 spells CASSHPGTSGGAAETQYF. As DNA, the CDR3 is TGCGCCAGCAGCCATCCTGGGACTAGCGGGGGGGCTGCAGAGACCCAGTACTTC. The V and J genes are TRBV4-1 and TRBJ2-5; 16 bases match TRBD2. Germline assignment: CDR1 MGHRA and CDR2 YSYEKL. V trimming: 3 bases; J trimming: 4 bases; junction bases outside the gene matches: 8. CDR3 size: 18 residues.

The rearrangement joins TRBV2 to TRBJ1-1, with unresolved D. The V and J ends lost 1 base and 5 bases respectively, with 5 bases between them. The CDR3 extends over 12 amino acids. Germline CDR1 SNHLY, CDR2 FYNNEI. The chain's CDR3 is CASSEGGTEAFF. CDR3 sequence (DNA): TGTGCCAGCAGTGAAGGAGGAACTGAAGCTTTCTTT.

The chain is built from TRBV3-1 (or the pseudogene TRBV3-2) and TRBJ2-1; D may be TRBD2 (6 bases). Germline V gene sequence: CDR1 LGHDT, CDR2 YNNKEL (reference sequence). Trimming removed 0 bases at V and 5 bases at J, with 11 bases between. The CDR3 length is 15 residues. The CDR3 here is CASSQDPKRDNEQFF. The CDR3 DNA reads TGTGCCAGCAGCCAAGATCCGAAGCGGGACAATGAGCAGTTCTTC.

The rearrangement joins TRBV19 to TRBJ1-2; D unclear. CDR1 and CDR2 from the germline V gene are LNHDA and SQIVND (reference sequence). Trimming left V 10 bases short and J 6 bases short, with 6 bases between. This CDR3 is built from 9 residues. For the CDR3, the DNA is TGTGCCACCGGGAATGGCTACACCTTC. As protein: CATGNGYTF.

The chain combines TRBV7-7 with TRBJ2-3; TRBD1 agrees at 9 bases. CDR3 length: 14 residues. In germline, CDR1 is SSHAT, CDR2 FNYEAQ (reference sequence). CDR3 sequence reads: CASSGTGITDTQYF. The CDR3 DNA reads TGTGCTAGCTCGGGGACAGGGATAACAGATACGCAGTATTTT. Full variable domain (outside the CDR3, taken from reference TRBV7-7 and TRBJ2-3): GAGVSQSPRYKVTKRGQDVTLRCDPISSHATLYWYQQALGQGPEFLTYFNYEAQPDKSGLPSDRFSAERPEGSISTLTIQRTEQRDSAMYRCASSGTGITDTQYFGPGTRLTVL.

CDR3 sequence reads: CASSQVRTEAFF. DNA for the CDR3: TGTGCCAGCAGCCAAGTTAGAACTGAAGCTTTCTTT. This sequence joins TRBV3-1 (or the pseudogene TRBV3-2) and TRBJ1-1; D unresolved. The ends were cut back, 1 base at V and 5 bases at J, with 5 bases in the middle. Germline values: CDR1 LGHDT, CDR2 YNNKEL (reference sequence). The length of the CDR3 is 12 residues.

This sequence joins TRBV7-9 and TRBJ2-1; 10 positions agree with TRBD2. With V trimmed by 4 bases and J by 1 base, 4 bases remained unmatched. CDR3 length equals 16 residues. Germline CDR1 reads SEHNR; CDR2 reads FQNEAQ (reference sequence). Here the CDR3 DNA reads TGTGCCAGCAGCTCCAGCGGGGGGGCGTCCTACAATGAGCAGTTCTTC. It codes for CASSSSGGASYNEQFF.

The chain couples TRBV7-9 to TRBJ2-1, with 12 bases identical to TRBD2. Germline assignment: CDR1 SEHNR and CDR2 FQNEAQ (reference sequence). The length of the CDR3 is 15 residues. With 4 bases clipped from V and 7 bases from J, the junction kept 5 bases outside the gene matches. The CDR3 DNA reads TGTGCCAGCAGCTCAATTACTAGCGGGAGGAATGAGCAGTTCTTC. Translating gives CASSSITSGRNEQFF.

The V gene is TRBV6-5, the J gene TRBJ1-1; D remains unclear. CDR1 is MNHEY, CDR2 SVGAGI, per germline. The V gene lost 6 bases and the J gene lost 4 bases, with 18 bases spanning the gap. The CDR3 has 15 residues. The CDR3 sequence: CASSLSGFGFTEAFF. The DNA for the CDR3 is TGTGCCAGCAGCCTTTCGGGTTTTGGATTCACTGAAGCTTTCTTT.

The V call is TRBV28, the J call TRBJ2-2; 11 bases are shared with TRBD1. In germline, CDR1 is MDHEN, CDR2 SYDVKM. Trimming cost V 3 bases and J 6 bases; bases outside gene matches: 6. The CDR3 runs to 16 residues. The CDR3 DNA follows: TGTGCCAGCAGTTTCTGGGACAGGGGGTTGGCCGGGGAGCTGTTTTTT. This encodes CASSFWDRGLAGELFF.

The rearrangement links TRBV3-1 (or the pseudogene TRBV3-2) to TRBJ2-7; possibly TRBD2 for D (5 bases). There are 15 residues in the CDR3. V was shortened by 4 bases and J by 1 base, with 14 bases between the two germline ends. Germline-derived CDR1 and CDR2 are LGHDT and YNNKEL (reference sequence). The CDR3 protein is CASSPRAGASYEQYF. As DNA, the CDR3 is TGTGCCAGCAGCCCGCGGGCCGGTGCGTCCTACGAGCAGTACTTC.

The V gene is TRBV12-5, the J gene TRBJ1-5; D unclear. This CDR3 contains 14 residues. Germline V CDR1 and CDR2: LGHNT, FRNRAP. V was cut by 6 bases and J by 4 bases, with 13 bases left in between. CDR3: CASGADLENQPQHF. CDR3 bases: TGTGCTAGTGGAGCGGACTTGGAGAATCAGCCCCAGCATTTT. The full variable domain, with the rest looked up from reference TRBV12-5 and TRBJ1-5, is DARVTQTPRHKVTEMGQEVTMRCQPILGHNTVFWYRQTMMQGLELLAYFRNRAPLDDSGMPKDRFSAEMPDATLATLKIQPSEPRDSAVYFCASGADLENQPQHFGDGTRLSIL.

This clone was seen only once. The chain joins TRBV12-3 or TRBV12-4 to TRBJ1-2; D unresolved. The CDR3 is 12 amino acids. Trimming removed 6 bases from V and 5 bases from J, with 10 bases in between. The CDR3, as DNA: TGTGCCAGCAGCTCTCGGGGTTATGGCTACACCTTC. This encodes CASSSRGYGYTF.

This rearrangement joins TRBV9 to TRBJ2-7, with TRBD1 identical over 7 bases. This CDR3 spans 15 amino acids. From germline, CDR1 is SGDLS and CDR2 YYNGEE. Germline trimming cut 0 bases from V and 3 bases from J; bases unmatched to any gene: 6. The CDR3 reads CASSVADRALYEQYF. The CDR3 nucleotides read TGTGCCAGCAGCGTAGCTGACAGGGCCCTCTACGAGCAGTACTTC. The full variable domain, rest sourced from reference TRBV9 and TRBJ2-7, is DSGVTQTPKHLITATGQRVTLRCSPRSGDLSVYWYQQSLDQGLQFLIQYYNGEERAKGNILERFSAQQFPDLHSELNLSSLELGDSALYFCASSVADRALYEQYFGPGTRLTVT.

V and J are TRBV7-9 and TRBJ2-2; D may be TRBD2 (7 bases). Germline V gives CDR1 SEHNR, CDR2 FQNEAQ (reference sequence). This CDR3 is 15 amino acids long. V gave up 5 bases and J gave up 3 bases, with 13 bases separating them. The CDR3 region is CASSLQGGDTGELFF. DNA for the CDR3: TGTGCCAGCAGCCTCCAAGGGGGGGACACCGGGGAGCTGTTTTTT.